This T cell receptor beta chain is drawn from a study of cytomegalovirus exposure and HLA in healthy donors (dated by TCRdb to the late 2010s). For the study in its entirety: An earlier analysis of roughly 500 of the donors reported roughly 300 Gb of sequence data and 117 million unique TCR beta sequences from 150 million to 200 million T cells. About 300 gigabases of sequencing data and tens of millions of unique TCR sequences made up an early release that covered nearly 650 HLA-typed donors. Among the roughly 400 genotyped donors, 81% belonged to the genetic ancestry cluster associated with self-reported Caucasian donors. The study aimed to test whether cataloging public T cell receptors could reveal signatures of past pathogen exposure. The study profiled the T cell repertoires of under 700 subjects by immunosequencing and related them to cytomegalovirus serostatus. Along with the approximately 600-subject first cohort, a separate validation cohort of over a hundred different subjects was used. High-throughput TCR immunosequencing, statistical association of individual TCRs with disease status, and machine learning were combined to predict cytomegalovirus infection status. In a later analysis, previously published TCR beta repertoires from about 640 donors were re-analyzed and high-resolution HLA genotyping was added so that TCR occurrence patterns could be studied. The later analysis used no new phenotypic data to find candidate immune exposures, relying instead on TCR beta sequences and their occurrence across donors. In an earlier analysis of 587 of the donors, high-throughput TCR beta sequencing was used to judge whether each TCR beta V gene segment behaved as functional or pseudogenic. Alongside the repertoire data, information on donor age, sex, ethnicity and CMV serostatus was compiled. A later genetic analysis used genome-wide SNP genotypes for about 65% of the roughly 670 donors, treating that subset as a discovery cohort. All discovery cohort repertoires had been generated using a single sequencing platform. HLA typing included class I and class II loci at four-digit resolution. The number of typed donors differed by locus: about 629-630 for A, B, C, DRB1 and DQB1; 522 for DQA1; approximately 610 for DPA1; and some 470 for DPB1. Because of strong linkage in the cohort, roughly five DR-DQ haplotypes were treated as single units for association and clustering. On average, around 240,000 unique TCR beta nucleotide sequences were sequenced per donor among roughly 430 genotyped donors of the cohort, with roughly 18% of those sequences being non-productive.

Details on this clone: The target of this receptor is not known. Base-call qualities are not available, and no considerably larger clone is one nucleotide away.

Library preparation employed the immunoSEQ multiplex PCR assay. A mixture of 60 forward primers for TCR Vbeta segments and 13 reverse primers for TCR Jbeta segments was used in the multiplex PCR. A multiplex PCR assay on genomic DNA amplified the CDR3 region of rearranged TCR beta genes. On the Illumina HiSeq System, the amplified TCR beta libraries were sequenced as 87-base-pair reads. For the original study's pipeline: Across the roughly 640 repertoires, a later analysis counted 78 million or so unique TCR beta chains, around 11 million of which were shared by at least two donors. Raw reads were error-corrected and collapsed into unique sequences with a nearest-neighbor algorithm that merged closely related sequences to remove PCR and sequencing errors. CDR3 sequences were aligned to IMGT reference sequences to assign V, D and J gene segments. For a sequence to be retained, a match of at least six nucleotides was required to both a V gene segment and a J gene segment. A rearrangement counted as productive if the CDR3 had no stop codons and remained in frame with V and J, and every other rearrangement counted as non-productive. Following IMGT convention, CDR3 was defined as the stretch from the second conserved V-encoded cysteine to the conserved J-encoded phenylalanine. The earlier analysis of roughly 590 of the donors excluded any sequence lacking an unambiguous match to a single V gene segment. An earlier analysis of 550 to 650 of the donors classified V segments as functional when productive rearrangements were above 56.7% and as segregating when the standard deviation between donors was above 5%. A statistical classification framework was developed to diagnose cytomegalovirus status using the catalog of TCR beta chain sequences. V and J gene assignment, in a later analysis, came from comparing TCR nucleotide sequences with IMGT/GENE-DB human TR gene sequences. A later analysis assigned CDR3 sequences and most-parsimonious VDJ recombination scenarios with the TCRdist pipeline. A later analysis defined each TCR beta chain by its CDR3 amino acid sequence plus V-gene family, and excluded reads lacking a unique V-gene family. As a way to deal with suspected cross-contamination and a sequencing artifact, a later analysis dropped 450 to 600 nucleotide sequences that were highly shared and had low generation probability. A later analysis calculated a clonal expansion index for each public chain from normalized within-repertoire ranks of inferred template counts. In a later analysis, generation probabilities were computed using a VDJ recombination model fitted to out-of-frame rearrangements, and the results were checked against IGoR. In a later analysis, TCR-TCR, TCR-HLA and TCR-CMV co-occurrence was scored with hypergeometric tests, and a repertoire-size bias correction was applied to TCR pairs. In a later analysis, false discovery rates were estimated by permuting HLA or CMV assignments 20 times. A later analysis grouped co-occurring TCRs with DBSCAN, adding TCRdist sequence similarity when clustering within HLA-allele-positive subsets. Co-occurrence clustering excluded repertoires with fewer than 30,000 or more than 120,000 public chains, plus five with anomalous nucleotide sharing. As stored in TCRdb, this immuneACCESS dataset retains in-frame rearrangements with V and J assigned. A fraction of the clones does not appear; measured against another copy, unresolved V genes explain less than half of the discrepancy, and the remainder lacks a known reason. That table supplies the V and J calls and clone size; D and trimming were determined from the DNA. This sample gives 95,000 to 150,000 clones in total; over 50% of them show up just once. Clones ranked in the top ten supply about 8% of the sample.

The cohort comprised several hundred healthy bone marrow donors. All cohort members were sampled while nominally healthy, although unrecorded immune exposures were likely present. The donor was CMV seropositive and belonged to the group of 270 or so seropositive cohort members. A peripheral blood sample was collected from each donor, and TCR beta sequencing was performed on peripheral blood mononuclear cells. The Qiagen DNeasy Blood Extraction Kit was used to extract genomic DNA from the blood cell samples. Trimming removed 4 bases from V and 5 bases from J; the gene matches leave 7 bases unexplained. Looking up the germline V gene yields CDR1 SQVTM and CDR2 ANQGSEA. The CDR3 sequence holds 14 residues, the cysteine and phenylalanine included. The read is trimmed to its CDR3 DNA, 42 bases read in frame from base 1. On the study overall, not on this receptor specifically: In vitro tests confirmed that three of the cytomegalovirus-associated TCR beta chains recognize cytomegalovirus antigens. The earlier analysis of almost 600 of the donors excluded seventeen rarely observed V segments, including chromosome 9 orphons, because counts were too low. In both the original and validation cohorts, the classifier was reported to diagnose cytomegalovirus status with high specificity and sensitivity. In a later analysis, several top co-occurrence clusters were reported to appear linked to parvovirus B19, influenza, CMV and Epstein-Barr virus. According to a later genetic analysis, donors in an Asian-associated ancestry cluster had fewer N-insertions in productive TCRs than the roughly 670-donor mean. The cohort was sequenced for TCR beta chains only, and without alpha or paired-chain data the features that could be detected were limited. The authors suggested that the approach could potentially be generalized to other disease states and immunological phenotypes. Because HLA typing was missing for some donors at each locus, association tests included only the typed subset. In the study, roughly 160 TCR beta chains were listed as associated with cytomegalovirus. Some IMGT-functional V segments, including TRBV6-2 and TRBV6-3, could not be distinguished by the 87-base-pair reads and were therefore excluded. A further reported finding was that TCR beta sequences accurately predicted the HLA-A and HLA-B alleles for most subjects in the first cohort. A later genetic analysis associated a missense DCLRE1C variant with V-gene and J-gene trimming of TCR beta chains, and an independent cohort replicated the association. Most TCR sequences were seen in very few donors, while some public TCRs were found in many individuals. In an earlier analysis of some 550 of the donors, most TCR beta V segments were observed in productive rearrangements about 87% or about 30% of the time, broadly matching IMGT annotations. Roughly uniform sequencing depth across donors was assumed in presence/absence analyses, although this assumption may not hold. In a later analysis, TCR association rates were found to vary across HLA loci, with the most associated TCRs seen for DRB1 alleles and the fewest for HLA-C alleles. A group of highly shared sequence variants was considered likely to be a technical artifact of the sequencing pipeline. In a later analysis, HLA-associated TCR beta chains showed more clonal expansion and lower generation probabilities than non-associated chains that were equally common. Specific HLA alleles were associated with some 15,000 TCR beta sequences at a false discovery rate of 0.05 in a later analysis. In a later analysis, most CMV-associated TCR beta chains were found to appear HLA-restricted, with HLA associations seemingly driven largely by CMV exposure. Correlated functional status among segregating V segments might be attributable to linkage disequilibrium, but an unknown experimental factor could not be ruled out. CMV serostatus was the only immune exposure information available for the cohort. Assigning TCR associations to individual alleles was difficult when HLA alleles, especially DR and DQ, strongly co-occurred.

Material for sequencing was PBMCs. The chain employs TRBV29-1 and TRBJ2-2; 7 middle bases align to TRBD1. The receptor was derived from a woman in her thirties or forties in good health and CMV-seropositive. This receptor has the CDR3 CSVAGDRATGELFF. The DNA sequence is TGCAGCGTTGCAGGGGACAGAGCGACCGGGGAGCTGTTTTTT.